This T cell receptor (beta chain) was recovered during a study of T-cell reconstitution after alpha-beta-depleted transplantation in children. The CDR3 totals 24 residues. V lost 2 bases to trimming and J lost 6 bases; unmatched junction nucleotides: 32. Study outcomes and limitations: T cells produced anew were the main source of T-cell counts and diversity one year after transplant. Several hundred expanded graft clones reportedly were the source of alpha-beta T cells about two months after transplant.

Library preparation (for TCRbeta) was performed with unique molecular identifiers. Via MiXCR, TCRdb re-called the PCR reads, giving one row per CDR3 protein. The table has approximately 110,000 distinct CDR3 sequences, about 9.4% seen once; the top ten hold under 40%. A word on this clonotype: Its antigen remains unidentified.

Material: PBMCs, obtained before TCRalphabeta/CD19-depleted stem cell transplant. The sequence was collected from a boy aged 2 to 10 with acute lymphoblastic leukemia, due to receive a stem cell transplant. V is TRBV12-3 or TRBV12-4 and J is TRBJ2-1; TRBD2 agrees at 9 bases. The CDR3 DNA reads TGTGCCAGCAGTTTACGAAGACTAGCGGAAGAAACGACTTGGTCTGGGGATTTACGCAATGAGCAGTTCTTC. This sequence encodes CASSLRRLAEETTWSGDLRNEQFF.